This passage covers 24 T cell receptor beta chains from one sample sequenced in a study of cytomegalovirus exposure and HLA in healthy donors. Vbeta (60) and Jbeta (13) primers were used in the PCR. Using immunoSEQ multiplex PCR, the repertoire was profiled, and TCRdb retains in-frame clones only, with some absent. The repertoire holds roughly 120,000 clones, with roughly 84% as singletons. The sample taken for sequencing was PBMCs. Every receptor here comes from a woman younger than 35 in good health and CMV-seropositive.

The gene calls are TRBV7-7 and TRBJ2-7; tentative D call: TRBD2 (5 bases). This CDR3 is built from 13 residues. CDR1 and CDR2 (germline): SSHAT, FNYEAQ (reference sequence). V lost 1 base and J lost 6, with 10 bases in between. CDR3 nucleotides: TGTGCCAGCAGCTTAGTGGGGAGTTCCGAGCAGTACTTC. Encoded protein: CASSLVGSSEQYF.

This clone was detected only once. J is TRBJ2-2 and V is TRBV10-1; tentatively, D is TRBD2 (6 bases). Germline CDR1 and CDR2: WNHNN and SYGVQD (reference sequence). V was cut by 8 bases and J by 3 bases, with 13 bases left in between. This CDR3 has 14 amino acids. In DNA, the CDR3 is TGCGCCAGCCTCGGCAGGGAGGACACCGGGGAGCTGTTTTTT. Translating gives CASLGREDTGELFF.

Here the CDR3 DNA reads TGTGCCAGCAGTCAATCTAGCGGGGGAATGGAAGAGCAGTTCTTC. Its translation is CASSQSSGGMEEQFF. This chain connects TRBV6-1 to TRBJ2-1; 10 bases align to TRBD2. CDR3 size: 15 residues. Trimming at V came to 5 bases and at J to 10 bases, leaving 11 bases not matched to a gene. Germline assignment: CDR1 MNHNS and CDR2 SASEGT.

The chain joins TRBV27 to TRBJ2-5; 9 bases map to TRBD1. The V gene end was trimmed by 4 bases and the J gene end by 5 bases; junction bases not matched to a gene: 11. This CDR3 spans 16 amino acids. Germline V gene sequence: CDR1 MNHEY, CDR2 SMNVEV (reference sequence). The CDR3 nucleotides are TGTGCCAGCAGTTCCGGGAGGACAGGGGTGGTTGAGACCCAGTACTTC. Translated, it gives CASSSGRTGVVETQYF.

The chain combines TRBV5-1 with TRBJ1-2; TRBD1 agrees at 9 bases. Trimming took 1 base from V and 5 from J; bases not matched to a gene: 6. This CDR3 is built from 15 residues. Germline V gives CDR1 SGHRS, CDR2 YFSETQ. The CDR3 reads CASSLTLQGAYGYTF. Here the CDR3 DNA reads TGCGCCAGCAGCTTGACGTTACAGGGGGCGTATGGCTACACCTTC.

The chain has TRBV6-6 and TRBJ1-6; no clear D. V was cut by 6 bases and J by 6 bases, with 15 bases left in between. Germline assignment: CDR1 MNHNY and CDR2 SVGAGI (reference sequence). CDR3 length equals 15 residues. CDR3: CASRPAGSLNSPLHF. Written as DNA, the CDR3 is TGTGCCAGCAGGCCAGCGGGCAGTCTTAATTCACCCCTCCACTTT.

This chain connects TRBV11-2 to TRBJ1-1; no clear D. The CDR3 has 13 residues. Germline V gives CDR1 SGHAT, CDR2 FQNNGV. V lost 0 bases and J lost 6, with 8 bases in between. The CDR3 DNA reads TGTGCCAGCAGCTTAGAGTATGTGTCTGAAGCTTTCTTT. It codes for CASSLEYVSEAFF.

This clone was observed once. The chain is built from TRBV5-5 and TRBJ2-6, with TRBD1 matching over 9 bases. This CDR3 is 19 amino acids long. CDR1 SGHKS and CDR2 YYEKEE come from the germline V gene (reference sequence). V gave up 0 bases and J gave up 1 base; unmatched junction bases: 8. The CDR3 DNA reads TGTGCCAGCAGCTTGGATATAGTGACAGGGGGTTCTGGGGCCAACGTCCTGACTTTC. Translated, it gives CASSLDIVTGGSGANVLTF.

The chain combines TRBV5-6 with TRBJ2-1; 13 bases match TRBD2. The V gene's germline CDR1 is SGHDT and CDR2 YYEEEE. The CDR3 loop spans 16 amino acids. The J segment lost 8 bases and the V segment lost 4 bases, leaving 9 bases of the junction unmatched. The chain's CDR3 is CASSAQLAGGRDEQFF. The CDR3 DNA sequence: TGTGCCAGCAGCGCGCAACTAGCGGGGGGGAGAGATGAGCAGTTCTTC.

The chain's CDR3 is CASSPGKGDIQYF. CDR3 DNA: TGTGCCAGCAGTCCCGGGAAGGGGGACATTCAGTACTTC. The J gene is TRBJ2-4, the V gene TRBV6-6; weak D call: TRBD1 (6 bases). The V gene's germline CDR1 is MNHNY and CDR2 SVGAGI (reference sequence). V was pared by 5 bases and J by 8 bases, with 13 bases between. There are 13 residues in the CDR3.

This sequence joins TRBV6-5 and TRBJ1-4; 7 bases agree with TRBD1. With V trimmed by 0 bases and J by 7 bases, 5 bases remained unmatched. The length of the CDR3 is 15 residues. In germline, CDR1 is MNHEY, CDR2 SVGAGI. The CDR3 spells CASSYSGGRGEKLFF. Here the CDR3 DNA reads TGTGCCAGCAGTTACTCAGGGGGCAGGGGTGAAAAACTGTTTTTT.

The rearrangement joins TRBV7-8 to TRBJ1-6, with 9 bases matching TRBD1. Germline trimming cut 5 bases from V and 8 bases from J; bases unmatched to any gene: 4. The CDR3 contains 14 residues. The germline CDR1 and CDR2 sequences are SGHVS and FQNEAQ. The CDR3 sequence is CASSPTGGDSPLHF. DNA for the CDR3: TGTGCCAGCAGCCCGACAGGGGGTGATTCACCCCTCCACTTT.

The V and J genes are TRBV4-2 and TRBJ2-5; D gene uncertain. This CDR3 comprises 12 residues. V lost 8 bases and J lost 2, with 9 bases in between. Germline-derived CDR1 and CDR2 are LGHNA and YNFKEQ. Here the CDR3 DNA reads TGTGCCAGCTCTTCAGGTCAAGAGACCCAGTACTTC. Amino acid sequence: CASSSGQETQYF.

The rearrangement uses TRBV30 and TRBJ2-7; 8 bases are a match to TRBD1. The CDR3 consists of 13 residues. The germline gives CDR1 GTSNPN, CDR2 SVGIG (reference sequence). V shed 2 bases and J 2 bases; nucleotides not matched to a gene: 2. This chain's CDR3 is CAWSKGQAYEQYF. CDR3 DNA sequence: TGTGCCTGGAGTAAGGGACAGGCCTACGAGCAGTACTTC.

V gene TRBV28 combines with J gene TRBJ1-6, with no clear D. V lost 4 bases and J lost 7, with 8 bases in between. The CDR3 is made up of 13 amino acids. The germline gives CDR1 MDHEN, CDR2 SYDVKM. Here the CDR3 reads CASSSIGNSPLHF. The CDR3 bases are TGTGCCAGCAGTTCAATCGGGAATTCACCCCTCCACTTT. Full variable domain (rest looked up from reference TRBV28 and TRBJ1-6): DVKVTQSSRYLVKRTGEKVFLECVQDMDHENMFWYRQDPGLGLRLIYFSYDVKMKEKGDIPEGYSVSREKKERFSLILESASTNQTSMYLCASSSIGNSPLHFGNGTRLTVT.

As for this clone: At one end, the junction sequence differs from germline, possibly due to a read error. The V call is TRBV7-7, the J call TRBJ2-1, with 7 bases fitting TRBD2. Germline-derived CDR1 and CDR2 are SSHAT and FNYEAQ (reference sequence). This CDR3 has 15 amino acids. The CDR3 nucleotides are TGTGCTAGCAGCTCCGGGGGGAGCTCCTACAATGAGCAGTTCTTC. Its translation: CASSSGGSSYNEQFF.

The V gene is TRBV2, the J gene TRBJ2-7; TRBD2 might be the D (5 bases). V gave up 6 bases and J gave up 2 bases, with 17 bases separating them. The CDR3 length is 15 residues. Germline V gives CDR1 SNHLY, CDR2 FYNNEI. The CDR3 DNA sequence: TGTGCCAGCAGCCCTGGTAGGACTCTGACCTACGAGCAGTACTTC. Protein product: CASSPGRTLTYEQYF.

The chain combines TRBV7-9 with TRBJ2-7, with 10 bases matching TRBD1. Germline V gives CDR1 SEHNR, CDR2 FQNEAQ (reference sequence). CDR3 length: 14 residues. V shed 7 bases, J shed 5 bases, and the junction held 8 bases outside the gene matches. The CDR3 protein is CASTFGTGENEQYF. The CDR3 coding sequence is TGTGCCAGCACCTTCGGGACAGGGGAAAACGAGCAGTACTTC.

The CDR3 spells CASSELGGPVYEQYF. CDR3 nucleotides: TGTGCCAGCAGTGAACTAGGGGGCCCCGTGTACGAGCAGTACTTC. The V and J genes are TRBV2 and TRBJ2-7; 7 bases agree with TRBD1. The CDR3 extends over 15 amino acids. Trimming at V came to 2 bases and at J to 4 bases, leaving 8 bases not matched to a gene. Germline lookup yields CDR1 SNHLY and CDR2 FYNNEI.

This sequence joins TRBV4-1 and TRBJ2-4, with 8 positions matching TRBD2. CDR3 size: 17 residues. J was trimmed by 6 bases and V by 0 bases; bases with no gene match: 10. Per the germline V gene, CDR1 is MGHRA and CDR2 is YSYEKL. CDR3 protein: CASSQESTGGPVNIQYF. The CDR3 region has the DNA TGCGCCAGCAGCCAAGAGTCCACGGGGGGGCCGGTAAACATTCAGTACTTC.

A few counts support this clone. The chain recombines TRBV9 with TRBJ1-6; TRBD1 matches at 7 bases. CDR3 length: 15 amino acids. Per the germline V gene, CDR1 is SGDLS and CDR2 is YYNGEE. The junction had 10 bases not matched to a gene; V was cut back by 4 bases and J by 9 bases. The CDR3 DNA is TGTGCCAGCAGCCTGAGCTACAGGGGATTTTCACCCCTCCACTTT. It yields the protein CASSLSYRGFSPLHF.

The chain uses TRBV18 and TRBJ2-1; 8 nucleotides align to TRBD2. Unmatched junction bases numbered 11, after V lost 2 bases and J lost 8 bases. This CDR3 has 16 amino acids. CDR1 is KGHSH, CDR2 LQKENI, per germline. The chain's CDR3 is CASSPVNSFGRDEQFF. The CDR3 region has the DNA TGTGCCAGCTCACCAGTCAATTCTTTCGGGAGGGATGAGCAGTTCTTC.

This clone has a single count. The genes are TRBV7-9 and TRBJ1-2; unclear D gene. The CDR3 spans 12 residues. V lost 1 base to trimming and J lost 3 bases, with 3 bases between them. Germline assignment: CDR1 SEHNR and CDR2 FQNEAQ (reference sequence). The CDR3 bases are TGTGCCAGCAGCTTAGTCGACTATGGCTACACCTTC. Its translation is CASSLVDYGYTF.

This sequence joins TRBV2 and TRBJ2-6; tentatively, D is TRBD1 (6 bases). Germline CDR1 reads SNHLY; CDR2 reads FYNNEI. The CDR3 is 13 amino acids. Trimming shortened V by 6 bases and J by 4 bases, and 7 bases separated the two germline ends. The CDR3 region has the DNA TGTGCCAGCAGGCAGGGGGGGGCCAACGTCCTGACTTTC. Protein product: CASRQGGANVLTF.